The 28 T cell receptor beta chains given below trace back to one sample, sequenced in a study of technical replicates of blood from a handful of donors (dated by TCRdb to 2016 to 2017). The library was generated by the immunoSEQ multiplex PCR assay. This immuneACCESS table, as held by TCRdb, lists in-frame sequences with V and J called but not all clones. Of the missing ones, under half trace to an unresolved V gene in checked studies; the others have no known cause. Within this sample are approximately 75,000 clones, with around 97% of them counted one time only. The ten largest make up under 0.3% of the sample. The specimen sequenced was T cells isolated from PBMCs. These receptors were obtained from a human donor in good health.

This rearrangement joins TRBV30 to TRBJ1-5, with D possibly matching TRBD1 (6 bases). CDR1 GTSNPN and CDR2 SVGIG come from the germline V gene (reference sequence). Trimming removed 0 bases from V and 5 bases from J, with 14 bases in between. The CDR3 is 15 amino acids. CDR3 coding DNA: TGTGCCTGGAGTGTAGGGACAAGGGAGTATCAGCCCCAGCATTTT. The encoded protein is CAWSVGTREYQPQHF.

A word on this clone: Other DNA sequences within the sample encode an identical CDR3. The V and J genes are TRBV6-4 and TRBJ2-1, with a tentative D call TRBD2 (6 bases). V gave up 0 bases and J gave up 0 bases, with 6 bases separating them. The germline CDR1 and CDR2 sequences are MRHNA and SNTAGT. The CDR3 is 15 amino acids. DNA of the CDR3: TGTGCCAGCAGTGACTCTAGCGGCTCCTACAATGAGCAGTTCTTC. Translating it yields CASSDSSGSYNEQFF.

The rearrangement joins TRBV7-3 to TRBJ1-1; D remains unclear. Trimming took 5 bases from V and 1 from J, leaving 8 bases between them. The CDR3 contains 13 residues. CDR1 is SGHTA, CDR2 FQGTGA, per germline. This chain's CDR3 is CASSPRGNTEAFF. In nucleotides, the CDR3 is TGTGCCAGCAGCCCCCGGGGGAACACTGAAGCTTTCTTT.

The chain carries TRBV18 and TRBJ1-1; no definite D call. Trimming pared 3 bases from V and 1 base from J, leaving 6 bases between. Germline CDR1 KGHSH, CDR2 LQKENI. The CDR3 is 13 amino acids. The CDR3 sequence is CASSPNWNTEAFF. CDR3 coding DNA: TGTGCCAGCTCACCTAACTGGAACACTGAAGCTTTCTTT.

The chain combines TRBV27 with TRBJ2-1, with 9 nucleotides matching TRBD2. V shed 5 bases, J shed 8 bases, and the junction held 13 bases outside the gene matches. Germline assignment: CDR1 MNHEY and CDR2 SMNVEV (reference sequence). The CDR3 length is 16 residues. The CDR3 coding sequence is TGTGCCAGCAGTCCCCTATTAGCGGGAGAGGAAGATGAGCAGTTCTTC. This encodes CASSPLLAGEEDEQFF.

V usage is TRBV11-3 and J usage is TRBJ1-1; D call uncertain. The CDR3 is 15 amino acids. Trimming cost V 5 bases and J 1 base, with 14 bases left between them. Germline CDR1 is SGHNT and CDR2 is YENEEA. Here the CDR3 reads CASSEVGTSNTEAFF. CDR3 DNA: TGTGCCAGCAGCGAGGTTGGAACTTCGAACACTGAAGCTTTCTTT.

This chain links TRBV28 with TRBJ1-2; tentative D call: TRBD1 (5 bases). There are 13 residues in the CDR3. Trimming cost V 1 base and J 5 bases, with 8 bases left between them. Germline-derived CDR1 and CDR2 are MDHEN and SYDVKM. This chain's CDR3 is CASSLSGNYGYTF. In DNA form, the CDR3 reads TGTGCCAGCAGTTTATCAGGGAATTATGGCTACACCTTC.

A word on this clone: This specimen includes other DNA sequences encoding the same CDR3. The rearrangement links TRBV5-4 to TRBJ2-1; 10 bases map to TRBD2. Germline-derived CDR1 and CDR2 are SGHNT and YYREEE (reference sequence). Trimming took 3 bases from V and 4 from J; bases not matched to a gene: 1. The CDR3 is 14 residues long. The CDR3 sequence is CASSSSGSYNEQFF. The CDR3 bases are TGTGCCAGCAGCTCTAGCGGGAGTTACAATGAGCAGTTCTTC.

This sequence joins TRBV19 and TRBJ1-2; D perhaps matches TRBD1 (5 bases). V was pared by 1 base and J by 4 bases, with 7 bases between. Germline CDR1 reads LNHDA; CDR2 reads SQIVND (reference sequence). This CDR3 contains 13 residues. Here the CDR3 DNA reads TGTGCCAGTAGTATAGGGCAGGGCTATGGCTACACCTTC. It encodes CASSIGQGYGYTF.

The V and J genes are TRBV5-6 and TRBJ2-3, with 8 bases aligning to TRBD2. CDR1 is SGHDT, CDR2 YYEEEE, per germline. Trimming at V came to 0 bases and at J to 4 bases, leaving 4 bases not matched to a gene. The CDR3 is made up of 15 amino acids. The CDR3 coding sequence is TGTGCCAGCAGCTTGGCGGGAGGGATAGCAGATACGCAGTATTTT. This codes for CASSLAGGIADTQYF.

CDR3 amino acids: CSVEKGVRNTEAFF. The CDR3 coding sequence is TGCAGCGTTGAAAAGGGGGTCAGGAACACTGAAGCTTTCTTT. The chain has TRBV29-1 and TRBJ1-1; maybe TRBD1 (6 bases). The length of the CDR3 is 14 residues. Trimming stripped 2 bases from V and 1 base from J, with 11 bases between. Germline V CDR1 and CDR2: SQVTM, ANQGSEA.

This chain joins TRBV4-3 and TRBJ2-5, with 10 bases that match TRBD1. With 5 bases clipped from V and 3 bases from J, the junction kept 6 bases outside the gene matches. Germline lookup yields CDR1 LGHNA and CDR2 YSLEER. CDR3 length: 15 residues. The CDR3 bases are TGCGCCAGCAGCGCGGGACAGGGGCTGGAAGAGACCCAGTACTTC. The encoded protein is CASSAGQGLEETQYF.

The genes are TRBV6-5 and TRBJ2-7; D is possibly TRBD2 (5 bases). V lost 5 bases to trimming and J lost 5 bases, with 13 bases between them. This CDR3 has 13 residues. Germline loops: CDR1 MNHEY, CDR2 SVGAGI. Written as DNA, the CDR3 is TGTGCCAGCAGTCAAACCCGGGGAAACGAGCAGTACTTC. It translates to CASSQTRGNEQYF.

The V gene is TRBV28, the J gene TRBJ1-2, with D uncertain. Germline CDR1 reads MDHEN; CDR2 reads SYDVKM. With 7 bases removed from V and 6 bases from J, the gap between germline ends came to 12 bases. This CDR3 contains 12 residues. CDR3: CASTILGDGYTF. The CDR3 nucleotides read TGTGCCAGCACCATACTGGGCGATGGCTACACCTTC.

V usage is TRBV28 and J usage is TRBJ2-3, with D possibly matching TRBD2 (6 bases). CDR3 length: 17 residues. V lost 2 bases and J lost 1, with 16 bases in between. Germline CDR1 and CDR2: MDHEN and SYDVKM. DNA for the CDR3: TGTGCCAGCAGTTTAGCGGGGAACCATAAAGGCACAGATACGCAGTATTTT. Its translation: CASSLAGNHKGTDTQYF.

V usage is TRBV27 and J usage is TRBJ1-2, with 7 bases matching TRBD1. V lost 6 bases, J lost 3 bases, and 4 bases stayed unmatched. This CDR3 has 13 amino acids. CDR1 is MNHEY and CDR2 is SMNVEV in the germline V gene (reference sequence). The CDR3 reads CASSPGQYYGYTF. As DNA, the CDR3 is TGTGCCAGCAGCCCGGGACAGTACTATGGCTACACCTTC.

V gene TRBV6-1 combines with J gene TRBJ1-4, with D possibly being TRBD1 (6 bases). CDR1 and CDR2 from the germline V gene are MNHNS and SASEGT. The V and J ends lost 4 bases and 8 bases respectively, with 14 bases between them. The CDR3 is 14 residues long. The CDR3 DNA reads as TGTGCCAGCAGTGGTTGGGGGCTGGGAGAAAAACTGTTTTTT. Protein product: CASSGWGLGEKLFF.

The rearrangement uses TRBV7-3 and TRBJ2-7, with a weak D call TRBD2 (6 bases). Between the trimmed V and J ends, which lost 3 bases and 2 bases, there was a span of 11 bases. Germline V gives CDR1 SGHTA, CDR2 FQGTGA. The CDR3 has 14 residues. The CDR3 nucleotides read TGTGCCAGCAGCTTTGGGGGGTCAACCTACGAGCAGTACTTC. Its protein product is CASSFGGSTYEQYF. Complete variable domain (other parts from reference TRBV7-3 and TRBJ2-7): GAGVSQTPSNKVTEKGKYVELRCDPISGHTALYWYRQSLGQGPEFLIYFQGTGAADDSGLPNDRFFAVRPEGSVSTLKIQRTERGDSAVYLCASSFGGSTYEQYFGPGTRLTVT.

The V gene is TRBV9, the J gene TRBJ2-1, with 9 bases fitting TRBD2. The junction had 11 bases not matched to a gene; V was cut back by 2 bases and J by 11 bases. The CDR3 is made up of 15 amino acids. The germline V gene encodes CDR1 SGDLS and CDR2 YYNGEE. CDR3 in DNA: TGTGCCAGCAGCGTGACGGGGGCTAGCGGGAATCAGCAGTTCTTC. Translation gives CASSVTGASGNQQFF.

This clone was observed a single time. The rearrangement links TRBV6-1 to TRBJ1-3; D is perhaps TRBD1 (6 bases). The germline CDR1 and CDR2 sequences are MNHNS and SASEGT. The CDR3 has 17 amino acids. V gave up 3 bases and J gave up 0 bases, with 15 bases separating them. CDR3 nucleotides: TGTGCCAGCAGTGACCCCAGGGGCTACAGCTCTGGAAACACCATATATTTT. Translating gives CASSDPRGYSSGNTIYF.

Here the CDR3 DNA reads TGTGCCAGCAGCTCCAGGACAGGAGGGACAGATACGCAGTATTTT. Amino acids: CASSSRTGGTDTQYF. This chain uses TRBV27 with TRBJ2-3, with a tentative D call TRBD1 (7 bases). Deletions cut 6 bases from V and 3 bases from J, with 16 bases between. Germline lookup yields CDR1 MNHEY and CDR2 SMNVEV (reference sequence). The CDR3 contains 15 residues.

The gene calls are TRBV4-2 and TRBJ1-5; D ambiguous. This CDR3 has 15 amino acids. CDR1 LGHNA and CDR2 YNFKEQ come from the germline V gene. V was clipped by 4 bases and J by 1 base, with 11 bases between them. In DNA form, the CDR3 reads TGTGCCAGCAGCCCAGCGGCGCTAAGCAATCAGCCCCAGCATTTT. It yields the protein CASSPAALSNQPQHF.

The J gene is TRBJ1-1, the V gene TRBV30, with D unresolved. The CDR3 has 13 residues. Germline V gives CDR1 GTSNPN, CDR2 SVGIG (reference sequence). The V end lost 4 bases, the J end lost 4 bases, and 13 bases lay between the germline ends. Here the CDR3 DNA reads TGTGCCTGGAAAAACCGGTTACCCACTGAAGCTTTCTTT. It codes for CAWKNRLPTEAFF.

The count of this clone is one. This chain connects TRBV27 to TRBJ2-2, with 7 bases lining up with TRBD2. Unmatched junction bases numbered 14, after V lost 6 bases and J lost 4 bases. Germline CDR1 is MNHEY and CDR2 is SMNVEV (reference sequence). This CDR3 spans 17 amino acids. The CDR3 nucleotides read TGTGCCAGCAGAAACCTCTGGGGGGGGAGCAGCACCGGGGAGCTGTTTTTT. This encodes CASRNLWGGSSTGELFF.

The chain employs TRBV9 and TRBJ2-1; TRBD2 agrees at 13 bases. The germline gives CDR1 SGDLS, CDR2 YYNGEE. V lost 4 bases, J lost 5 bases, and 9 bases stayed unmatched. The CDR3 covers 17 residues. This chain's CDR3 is CASSQWGLAGHNNEQFF. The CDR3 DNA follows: TGTGCCAGCAGCCAATGGGGACTAGCGGGACACAACAATGAGCAGTTCTTC.

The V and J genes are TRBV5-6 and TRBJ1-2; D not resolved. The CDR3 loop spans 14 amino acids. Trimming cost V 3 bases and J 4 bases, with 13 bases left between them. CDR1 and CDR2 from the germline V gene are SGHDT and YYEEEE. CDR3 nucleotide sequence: TGTGCCAGCAGCTCCGGGGTGAATTCCTATGGCTACACCTTC. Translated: CASSSGVNSYGYTF. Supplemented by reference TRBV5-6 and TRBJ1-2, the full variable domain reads DAGVTQSPTHLIKTRGQQVTLRCSPKSGHDTVSWYQQALGQGPQFIFQYYEEEERQRGNFPDRFSGHQFPNYSSELNVNALLLGDSALYLCASSSGVNSYGYTFGSGTRLTVV.

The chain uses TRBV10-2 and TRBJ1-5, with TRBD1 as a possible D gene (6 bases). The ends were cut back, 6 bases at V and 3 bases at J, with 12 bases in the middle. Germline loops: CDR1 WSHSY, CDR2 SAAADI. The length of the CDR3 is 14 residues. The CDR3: CASRIQGVNQPQHF. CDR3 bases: TGCGCCAGCAGGATACAGGGAGTCAATCAGCCCCAGCATTTT.

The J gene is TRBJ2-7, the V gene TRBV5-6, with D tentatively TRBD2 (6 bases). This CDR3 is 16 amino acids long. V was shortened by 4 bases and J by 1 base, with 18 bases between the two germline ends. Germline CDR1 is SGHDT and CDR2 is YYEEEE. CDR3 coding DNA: TGTGCCAGCAGCCCTCAGATTATAGCGGATTCCTACGAGCAGTACTTC. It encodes CASSPQIIADSYEQYF. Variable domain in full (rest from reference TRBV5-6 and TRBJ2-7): DAGVTQSPTHLIKTRGQQVTLRCSPKSGHDTVSWYQQALGQGPQFIFQYYEEEERQRGNFPDRFSGHQFPNYSSELNVNALLLGDSALYLCASSPQIIADSYEQYFGPGTRLTVT.